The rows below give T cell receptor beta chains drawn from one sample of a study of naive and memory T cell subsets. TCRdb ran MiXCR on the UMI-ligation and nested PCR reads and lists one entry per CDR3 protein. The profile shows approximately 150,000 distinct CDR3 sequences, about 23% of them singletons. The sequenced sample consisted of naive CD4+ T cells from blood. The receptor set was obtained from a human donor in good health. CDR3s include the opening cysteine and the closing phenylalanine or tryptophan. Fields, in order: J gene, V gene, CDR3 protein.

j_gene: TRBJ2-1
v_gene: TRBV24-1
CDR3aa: CATSDPQRTGGEQFF

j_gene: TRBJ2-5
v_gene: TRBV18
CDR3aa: CASSPSVGAVETQYF

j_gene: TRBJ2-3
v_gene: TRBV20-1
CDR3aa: CSAPQSQRSTDTQYF

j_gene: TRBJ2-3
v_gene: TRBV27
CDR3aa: CASSSRPDTTDTQYF

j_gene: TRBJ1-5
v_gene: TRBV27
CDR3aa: CASSFLAGHNQPQHF

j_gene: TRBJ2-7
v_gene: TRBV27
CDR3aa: CASSFMGRGTGYYEQYF

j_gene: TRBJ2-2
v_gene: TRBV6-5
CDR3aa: CASTLAGGTGELFF

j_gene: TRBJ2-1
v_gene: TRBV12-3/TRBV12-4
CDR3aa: CASSKRDPGGNERFF

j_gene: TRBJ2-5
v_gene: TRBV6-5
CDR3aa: CASSYSQGRETQYF

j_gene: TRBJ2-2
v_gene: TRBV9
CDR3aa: CASSAGRRGTGELFF

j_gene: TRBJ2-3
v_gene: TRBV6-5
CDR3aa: CASSRDTTDTQYF

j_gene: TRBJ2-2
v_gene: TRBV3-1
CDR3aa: CASSQARVTGELFF

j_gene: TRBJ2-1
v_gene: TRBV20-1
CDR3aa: CSAREQVTEQFF

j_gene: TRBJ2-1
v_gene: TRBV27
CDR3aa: CASRPGNYNEQFF

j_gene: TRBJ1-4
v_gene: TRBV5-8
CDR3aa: CASRLAGEEKLFF

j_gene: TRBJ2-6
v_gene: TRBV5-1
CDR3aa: CASREGVTGANVLTF

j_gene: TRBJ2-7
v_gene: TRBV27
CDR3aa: CAIKRQGAYEQYF

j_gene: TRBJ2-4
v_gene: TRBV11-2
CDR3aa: CASSSPLTGAKNIQYF

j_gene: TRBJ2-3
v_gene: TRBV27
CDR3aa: CASSLYSASGSTDTQYF

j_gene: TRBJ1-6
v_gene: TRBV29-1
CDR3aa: CSVLGDGTIGALHF

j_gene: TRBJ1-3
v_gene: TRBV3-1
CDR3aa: CASSQAARPTNTIYF

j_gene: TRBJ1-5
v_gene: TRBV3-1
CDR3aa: CASSRDRGYQPQHF

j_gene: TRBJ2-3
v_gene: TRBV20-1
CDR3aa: CSASPQVTDTQYF

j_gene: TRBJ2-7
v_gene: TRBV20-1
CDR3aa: CSASHRDREVLSSYEQYF

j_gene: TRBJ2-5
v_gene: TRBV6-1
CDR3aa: CASSGLLQETQYF

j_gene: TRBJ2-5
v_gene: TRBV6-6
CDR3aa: CASSYSGQGYQETQYF

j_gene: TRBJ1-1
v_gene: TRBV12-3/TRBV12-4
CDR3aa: CASTHGTRNTEAFF

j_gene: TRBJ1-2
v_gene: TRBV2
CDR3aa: CASSRDYREGGYTF

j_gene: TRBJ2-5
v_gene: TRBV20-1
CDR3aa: CSVPGEIQETQYF

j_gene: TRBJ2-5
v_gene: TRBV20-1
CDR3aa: CSASVLAVQTPGYF

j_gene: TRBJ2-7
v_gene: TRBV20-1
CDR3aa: CSAGGTKEQYF

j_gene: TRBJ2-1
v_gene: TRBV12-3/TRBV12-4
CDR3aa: CASSLSQLYNEQFF

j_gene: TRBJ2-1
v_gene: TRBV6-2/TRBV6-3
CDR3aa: CASSNSPPPEQFF

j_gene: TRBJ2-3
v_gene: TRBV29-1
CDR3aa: CSVGKLKPDTQYF

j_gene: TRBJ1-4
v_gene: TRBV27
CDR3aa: CASSTRQGASIMFF

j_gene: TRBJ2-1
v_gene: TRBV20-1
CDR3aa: CSASEPSGGGYGEQFF

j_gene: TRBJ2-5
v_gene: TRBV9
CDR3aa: CASSVDRQETQYF

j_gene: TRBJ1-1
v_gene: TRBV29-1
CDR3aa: CSAITGPGGFEAFF

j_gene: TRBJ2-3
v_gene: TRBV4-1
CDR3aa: CASSQDGTGGASDTQYF

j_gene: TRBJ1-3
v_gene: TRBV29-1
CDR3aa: CSVEWGSGNTIYF

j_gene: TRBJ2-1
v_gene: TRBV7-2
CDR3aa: CASSLIDGVSHQFF

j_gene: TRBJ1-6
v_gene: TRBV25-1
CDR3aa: CASSHGNRANNSPLHF

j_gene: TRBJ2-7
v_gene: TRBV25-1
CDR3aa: CASSGGLGERQREQYF

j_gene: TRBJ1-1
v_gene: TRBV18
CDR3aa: CASSPQDGSLTEAFF

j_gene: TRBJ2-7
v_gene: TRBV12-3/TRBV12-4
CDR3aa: CASSLGGAGLGEQYF

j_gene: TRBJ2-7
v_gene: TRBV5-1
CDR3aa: CASSLDFLAKRGEQYF

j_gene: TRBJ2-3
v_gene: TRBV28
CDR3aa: CASSTPGVAGAYF

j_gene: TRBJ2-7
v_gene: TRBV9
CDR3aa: CASSKATGPSSYEQYF

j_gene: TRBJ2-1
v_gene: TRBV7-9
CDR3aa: CASTQEGGTWDNEQFF

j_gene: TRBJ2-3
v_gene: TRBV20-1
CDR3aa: CSAGTGDLDTQYF

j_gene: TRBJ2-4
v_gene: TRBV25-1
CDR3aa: CASSENTSGNKNIQYF

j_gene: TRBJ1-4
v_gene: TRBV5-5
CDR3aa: CASSLVTVNEKLFF

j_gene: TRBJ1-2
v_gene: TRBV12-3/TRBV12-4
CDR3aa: CASSNDRGWVYGYTF

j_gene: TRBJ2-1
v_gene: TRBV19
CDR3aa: CASSIVGLAEAEQFF

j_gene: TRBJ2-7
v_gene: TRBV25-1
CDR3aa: CASSEYGANHEQYF

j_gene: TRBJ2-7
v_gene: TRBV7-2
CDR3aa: CAGSPGLAGSYEQYF

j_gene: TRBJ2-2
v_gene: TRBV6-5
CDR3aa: CASSYQGLALGELFF

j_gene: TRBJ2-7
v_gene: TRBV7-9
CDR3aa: CASSLVSSETYEQYF

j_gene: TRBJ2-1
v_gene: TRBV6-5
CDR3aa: CASSHRDGNEQFF

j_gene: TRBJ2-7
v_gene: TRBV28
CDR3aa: CASSSGRLAGLRYEQYF